The entry below gives a single T cell receptor (beta chain) sequence along with its context. As yet, its antigen is unknown. This specimen comes from a study of post-analysis software for immune sequencing data. Study overall: Several disease courses (relapsing-remitting, secondary progressive and progressive-relapsing) of multiple sclerosis were included. Study-wide results and limits: Versus controls, multiple sclerosis patients showed significantly lower diversity (normalized Chao1). Five or six TRBV segments were significantly more frequent in patients than in controls. TRBV5-6, TRBV5-1 and TRBV20-1 were among these segments. Under F measure analysis, samples from one preparation batch co-clustered strongly.

Unique molecular identifiers tagged the TCR beta cDNA libraries. T cells, roughly 1 to 10 million of them, yielded some 500,000 cDNA molecules. TCRdb used MiXCR to reprocess the PCR reads, holding one entry per CDR3 protein. Of a few hundred thousand distinct CDR3 sequences in the sample, around 40% were seen once. The V end was cut by 5 bases, the J end by 7 bases, with 15 bases between. The V gene's germline CDR1 is SEHNR and CDR2 FQNEAQ (reference sequence). The CDR3 consists of 14 residues. The chain recombines TRBV7-9 with TRBJ1-5; tentatively, D is TRBD1 (6 bases). This receptor was obtained from a girl aged 10-17 years with multiple sclerosis. Sequenced input: blood. CDR3 sequence: CASSIPGRGQPQHF. The DNA for the CDR3 is TGTGCCAGCAGCATTCCAGGGAGGGGGCAGCCCCAGCATTTT.